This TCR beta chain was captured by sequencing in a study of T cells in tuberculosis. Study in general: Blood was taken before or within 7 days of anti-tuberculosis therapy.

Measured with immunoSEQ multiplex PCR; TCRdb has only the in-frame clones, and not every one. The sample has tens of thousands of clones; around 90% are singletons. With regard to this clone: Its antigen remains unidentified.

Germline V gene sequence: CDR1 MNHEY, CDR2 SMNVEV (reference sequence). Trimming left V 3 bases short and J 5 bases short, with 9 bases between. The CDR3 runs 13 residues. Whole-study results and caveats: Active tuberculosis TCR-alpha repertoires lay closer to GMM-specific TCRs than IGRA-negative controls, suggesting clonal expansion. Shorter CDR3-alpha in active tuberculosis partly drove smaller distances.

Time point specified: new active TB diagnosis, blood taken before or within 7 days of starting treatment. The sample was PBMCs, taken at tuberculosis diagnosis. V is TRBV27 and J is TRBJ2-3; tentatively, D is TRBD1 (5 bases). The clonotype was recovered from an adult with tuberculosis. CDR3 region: CASSFVRGDTQYF. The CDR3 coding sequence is TGTGCCAGCAGTTTTGTAAGGGGAGATACGCAGTATTTT.